This T cell receptor (beta chain) comes out of a study of Tregs in tolerant kidney transplant recipients. The CDR3 is 14 amino acids. Trimming left V 2 bases short and J 5 bases short, with 11 bases between. Germline CDR1 SNHLY, CDR2 FYNNEI. Of note for this clone: As yet, its antigen is unknown.

This table comes from immunoSEQ multiplex PCR, and its TCRdb copy is limited to in-frame clones, with some not included. The sample includes about 44,000 clones, around 95% of them seen just once. The J gene is TRBJ2-3, the V gene TRBV2, with D unresolved. The sequenced sample consisted of Tregs from blood cultured with allogeneic cells. This clonotype originated in a human donor in good health. In DNA form, the CDR3 reads TGTGCCAGCAGTGAACGCGGACGCCTAGATACGCAGTATTTT. Translation: CASSERGRLDTQYF.